This T cell receptor beta chain was identified in a study of T-cell reconstitution after alpha-beta-depleted transplantation in children. Study-level points and caveats: T-cell numbers and diversity one year post-transplant derived largely from freshly generated T cells. Reports say that about two months after transplant, the alpha-beta T cells came out of several hundred graft clones that had expanded. Surviving recipient T cells and thymic progenitors accounted for the high day-60 TCRbeta diversity observed in some patients.

The TCRbeta library was prepared with unique molecular identifiers. TCRdb fed the PCR reads into MiXCR, producing one record per CDR3 protein. This table holds around 370,000 distinct CDR3 sequences, 15% to 20% found once. In the case of this clonotype: Its antigen is not known.

The CDR3 covers 16 residues. Germline CDR1 DFQATT, CDR2 SNEGSKA (reference sequence). Trimming took off 4 bases at V and 1 base at J, with 20 bases between the two ends. The receptor comes from a male patient aged 2 to 9 who had a stem cell transplant for acute lymphoblastic leukemia, so the T cells may come from the graft donor. The sample consisted of PBMCs, mostly from graft donor cells, taken 360 days after TCRalphabeta/CD19-depleted stem cell transplant. The chain combines TRBV20-1 with TRBJ2-7, with D tentatively TRBD2 (6 bases). CDR3 in DNA: TGCAGTGCTATCGGACTAACGGAGGCCCAATCCTACGAGCAGTACTTC. Translation: CSAIGLTEAQSYEQYF.